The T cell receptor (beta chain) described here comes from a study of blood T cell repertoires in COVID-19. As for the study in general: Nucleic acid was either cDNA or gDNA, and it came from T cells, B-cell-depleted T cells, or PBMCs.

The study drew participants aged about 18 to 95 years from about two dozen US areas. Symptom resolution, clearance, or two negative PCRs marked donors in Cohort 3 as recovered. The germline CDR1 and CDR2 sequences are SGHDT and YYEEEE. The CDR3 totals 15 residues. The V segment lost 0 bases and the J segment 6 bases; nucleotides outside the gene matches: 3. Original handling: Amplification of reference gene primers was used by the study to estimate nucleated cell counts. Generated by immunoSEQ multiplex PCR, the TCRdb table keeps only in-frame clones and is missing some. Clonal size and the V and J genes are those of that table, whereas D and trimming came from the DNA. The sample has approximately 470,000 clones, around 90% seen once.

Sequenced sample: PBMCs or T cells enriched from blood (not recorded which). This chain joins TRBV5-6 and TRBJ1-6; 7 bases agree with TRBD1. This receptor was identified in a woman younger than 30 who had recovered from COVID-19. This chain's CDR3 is CASSLERQGNSPLHF. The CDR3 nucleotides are TGTGCCAGCAGCTTGGAGAGACAGGGTAATTCACCCCTCCACTTT. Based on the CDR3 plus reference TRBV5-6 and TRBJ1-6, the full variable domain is DAGVTQSPTHLIKTRGQQVTLRCSPKSGHDTVSWYQQALGQGPQFIFQYYEEEERQRGNFPDRFSGHQFPNYSSELNVNALLLGDSALYLCASSLERQGNSPLHFGNGTRLTVT.